These 4 T cell receptor beta chains share one sample of origin, sequenced in a study of Ad26.COV2.S vaccination and SARS-CoV-2 variants. The treatment is: 19 received Ad26.COV2.S at low or high dose, single or two shots; about five received placebo; per-sample allocation not given. Repertoires come from day 63 after the first vaccine or placebo injection. The data were produced by immunoSEQ multiplex PCR, yet TCRdb's version contains in-frame clones alone and is incomplete. The sample lists around 380,000 clones, 88% seen once, with about 3.6% in the top ten. Here the sequenced sample was peripheral blood, taken in a trial of Ad26.COV2.S vaccine versus placebo. These TCRs come from a person between 18 and 65 years old who received the Ad26.COV2.S COVID-19 vaccine or a placebo.

This chain uses TRBV12-3 or TRBV12-4 with TRBJ1-1, with a weak D call TRBD1 (5 bases). The CDR3 runs to 12 residues. V dropped 2 bases and J dropped 5 bases, with 6 bases sitting between them. In DNA form, the CDR3 reads TGTGCCAGCAGTTTAAGACAGACTGAAGCTTTCTTT. Protein product: CASSLRQTEAFF.

The chain carries TRBV19 and TRBJ2-1; D is ambiguous. The germline V and J ends were trimmed by 5 bases and 7 bases, with 12 bases remaining between them. Germline V gives CDR1 LNHDA, CDR2 SQIVND (reference sequence). This CDR3 has 13 residues. CDR3 loop: CASSGLLGNEQFF. The CDR3 nucleotides read TGTGCCAGTAGTGGTCTTCTAGGGAATGAGCAGTTCTTC.

The chain links TRBV6-4 to TRBJ1-1; D is perhaps TRBD1 (6 bases). V shed 10 bases and J shed 11 bases, with 17 bases lying between them. There are 11 residues in the CDR3. CDR1 is MRHNA, CDR2 SNTAGT, per germline. The CDR3 here is CATLRARGAFF. The CDR3 region has the DNA TGTGCCACCTTAAGAGCGAGGGGGGCTTTCTTT.

The J gene is TRBJ2-7, the V gene TRBV6-5; TRBD1 aligns across 12 bases. The CDR3 runs to 15 residues. With 6 bases clipped from V and 4 bases from J, the junction kept 7 bases outside the gene matches. Germline CDR1 and CDR2: MNHEY and SVGAGI. The CDR3 sequence: CASRYGTGGAYEQYF. The CDR3 DNA reads as TGTGCCAGCAGGTACGGGACAGGGGGCGCGTACGAGCAGTACTTC.